This T cell receptor (beta chain) was profiled in a study of blood T cell repertoires in COVID-19. Looking at the study overall: Donors in the United States, Italy and Spain gave samples during acute or convalescent COVID-19.

This table comes from immunoSEQ multiplex PCR, and its TCRdb copy is limited to in-frame clones, with some not included. The profile shows roughly 150,000 clones, more than 65% of them singletons. Trimming stripped 3 bases from V and 1 base from J, with 6 bases between. The CDR3 has 12 residues. Germline CDR1 and CDR2: DFQATT and SNEGSKA (reference sequence). This chain connects TRBV20-1 to TRBJ2-5; D is uncertain. Sequencing was carried out using peripheral blood. The receptor was derived from a man in his sixties with acute or convalescent COVID-19. The CDR3, as DNA: TGCAGTGCTAGTGTCGGCCAAGAGACCCAGTACTTC. It codes for CSASVGQETQYF.